The rows below give T cell receptor beta chains drawn from one sample of a study of CD8+ T cells in alopecia areata. The repertoire was sequenced with immunoSEQ multiplex PCR; TCRdb's copy has only in-frame clones and lacks some. The table lists some 170,000 clones, around 50% of them singletons, with 14% to 15% in the top ten. The material was CD4+ T cells sorted from blood, obtained at week 0. The receptors derive from a human donor with alopecia areata. CDR3s include the opening cysteine and the closing phenylalanine or tryptophan. The D gene is left open where the match is weak. Size is stated for part of the rows, as once, few or many counts, or as a class when the clone is expanded.

size: NA; V: TRBV7-8; J: TRBJ2-7; D: TRBD2; CDR3: CASSLVPGGTRVREQYF; DNA: TGTGCCAGCAGCTTAGTGCCTGGGGGGACTAGGGTCCGCGAGCAGTACTTC
size: few; V: TRBV13; J: TRBJ2-2; D: NA; CDR3: CASSPVAGSAGELFF; DNA: TGTGCCAGCAGCCCCGTCGCGGGGAGCGCCGGGGAGCTGTTTTTT
size: NA; V: TRBV29-1; J: TRBJ1-1; D: TRBD1; CDR3: CSVDRQGAKGTEAFF; DNA: TGCAGCGTTGACAGACAGGGGGCGAAGGGGACTGAAGCTTTCTTT
size: NA; V: TRBV18; J: TRBJ2-7; D: NA; CDR3: CASSPREAGPYEQYF; DNA: TGTGCCAGCTCACCACGAGAGGCGGGACCCTACGAGCAGTACTTC
size: once; V: TRBV28; J: TRBJ1-1; D: NA; CDR3: CASSLGHKVAEAFF; DNA: TGTGCCAGCAGTTTGGGTCACAAGGTGGCTGAAGCTTTCTTT
size: NA; V: TRBV18; J: TRBJ2-3; D: NA; CDR3: CASSPPSGTQYF; DNA: TGTGCCAGCTCACCACCGTCTGGTACGCAGTATTTT
size: NA; V: TRBV4-1; J: TRBJ2-5; D: NA; CDR3: CASSQDFRSETQYF; DNA: TGCGCCAGCAGCCAAGACTTTAGGTCGGAGACCCAGTACTTC
size: NA; V: TRBV30; J: TRBJ1-6; D: NA; CDR3: CASSGKYNSPLHF; DNA: TGTGCCTCGAGTGGGAAGTATAATTCACCCCTCCACTTT
size: NA; V: TRBV29-1; J: TRBJ2-6; D: TRBD1; CDR3: CSVSDRGFGGANVLTF; DNA: TGCAGCGTTAGTGACAGGGGGTTTGGTGGGGCCAACGTCCTGACTTTC
size: NA; V: TRBV29-1; J: TRBJ2-2; D: NA; CDR3: CSVRTGAKAGELFF; DNA: TGCAGCGTGAGGACCGGGGCAAAGGCCGGGGAGCTGTTTTTT
size: NA; V: TRBV30; J: TRBJ1-5; D: TRBD1; CDR3: CAWSTGTGNQPQHF; DNA: TGTGCCTGGAGTACCGGGACAGGGAATCAGCCCCAGCATTTT
size: NA; V: TRBV19; J: TRBJ1-2; D: NA; CDR3: CASTGTTGGYTF; DNA: TGTGCCAGTACCGGGACGACGGGGGGCTACACCTTC
size: NA; V: TRBV6-5; J: TRBJ1-1; D: NA; CDR3: CASSSQTEAFF; DNA: TGTGCCAGCAGTTCCCAGACTGAAGCTTTCTTT
size: once; V: TRBV11-3; J: TRBJ2-7; D: TRBD1; CDR3: CASGQGYEQYF; DNA: TGTGCCAGCGGACAGGGGTACGAGCAGTACTTC
size: NA; V: TRBV30; J: TRBJ2-3; D: NA; CDR3: CAWTGTSTDTQYF; DNA: TGTGCCTGGACCGGGACTAGCACAGATACGCAGTATTTT
size: few; V: TRBV29-1; J: TRBJ2-7; D: NA; CDR3: CSVAVWGQDLYEQYF; DNA: TGCAGCGTTGCAGTTTGGGGCCAAGATTTGTACGAGCAGTACTTC
size: NA; V: TRBV27; J: TRBJ2-7; D: NA; CDR3: CASSSLSSYEQYF; DNA: TGTGCCAGCAGTTCGCTCAGCTCCTACGAGCAGTACTTC
size: few; V: TRBV6-5; J: TRBJ1-6; D: NA; CDR3: CASGQGYNSPLHF; DNA: TGTGCCAGCGGGCAGGGCTATAATTCACCCCTCCACTTT
size: few; V: TRBV28; J: TRBJ2-7; D: NA; CDR3: CASSSLVGTFSYEQYF; DNA: TGTGCCAGCAGTTCCCTTGTTGGGACTTTCTCCTACGAGCAGTACTTC
size: once; V: TRBV30; J: TRBJ2-5; D: NA; CDR3: CAWRIAAAQGTQYF; DNA: TGTGCCTGGAGAATCGCGGCCGCCCAAGGGACCCAGTACTTC
size: NA; V: TRBV4-2; J: TRBJ2-6; D: TRBD2; CDR3: CASSPDATPGLAGGPAGANVLTF; DNA: TGTGCCAGCAGCCCCGACGCGACTCCCGGACTAGCGGGGGGCCCGGCTGGGGCCAACGTCCTGACTTTC
size: NA; V: TRBV10-3; J: TRBJ2-7; D: NA; CDR3: CASPPRIYEQYF; DNA: TGTGCCTCCCCCCCTAGGATTTACGAGCAGTACTTC
size: NA; V: TRBV5-6; J: TRBJ2-7; D: NA; CDR3: CASSWDGYEQYF; DNA: TGTGCCAGCAGTTGGGACGGCTACGAGCAGTACTTC
size: NA; V: TRBV9; J: TRBJ2-5; D: NA; CDR3: CASSVAPGPQETQYF; DNA: TGTGCCAGCAGCGTAGCTCCGGGGCCACAGGAGACCCAGTACTTC